This T cell receptor beta chain was obtained from a study of response to subunit inactivated influenza vaccine. Study results and limitations: Authors proposed each seasonal influenza vaccination draws in few new T cells.

CDR3 length: 16 residues. Germline loops: CDR1 LNHNV, CDR2 YYDKDF (reference sequence). J gave up 5 bases and V 2 bases, and 5 bases lay outside the gene matches. TCRdb reprocessed the RT-PCR reads with MiXCR, giving one entry per CDR3 protein. The sample lists around 650,000 distinct CDR3 sequences, around a sixth occurring once. This clonotype was seen a few times. Its antigen remains unidentified. This TCR came from a man aged 50 to 60 who received an inactivated influenza vaccine. The specimen comprised PBMCs from blood, sampled 11 to 12 days after vaccination. The rearrangement joins TRBV15 to TRBJ2-3; 12 bases match TRBD2. Written as DNA, the CDR3 is TGTGCCACCAGCAGAAAACTAGCGGGGGGCCAAGATACGCAGTATTTT. As protein: CATSRKLAGGQDTQYF.